The subject of this entry is one T cell receptor (beta chain). These data come from a study of cytomegalovirus exposure and HLA in healthy donors. Trimming took 1 base from V and 1 from J; bases not matched to a gene: 3. This CDR3 spans 17 amino acids. The V gene's germline CDR1 is SGHVS and CDR2 FQNEAQ. PCR used 60 Vbeta primers and 13 Jbeta primers. Some clones are missing from TCRdb's copy, which holds only in-frame ones; the method was immunoSEQ multiplex PCR. Here the sample spans more than 150,000 clones, over 80% being singletons. The V and J genes are TRBV7-8 and TRBJ2-5, with 13 bases matching TRBD2. This receptor was taken from a girl between 5 and 17 years old in good health and CMV-seropositive. The sequenced sample consisted of PBMCs. CDR3 loop: CASSLGTSGRSQETQYF. In DNA form, the CDR3 reads TGTGCCAGCAGCTTAGGGACTAGCGGGAGATCCCAAGAGACCCAGTACTTC.